These 8 T cell receptor beta chains were all obtained from the same sample, sequenced in a study of OX40 agonist ivuxolimab in advanced cancers. The protocol used for the library was the immunoSEQ multiplex PCR assay. TCRdb stores this immuneACCESS table with in-frame sequences only. Part of the clones is absent; in the studies checked, under half of the shortfall reflects unresolved V genes, and no reason is known for the rest. A total of about 46,000 clones appear in this sample, just over 85% of them only once. 55% to 60% of the sample comes from the top ten. Sequencing was performed on CD4+ or CD8+ T cells sorted from blood, taken in a trial of the OX40 agonist ivuxolimab. The receptors here all came from an adult with an advanced solid tumor such as melanoma, head and neck, liver or kidney cancer.

The genes are TRBV19 and TRBJ2-1, with TRBD1 matching over 7 bases. CDR1 is LNHDA, CDR2 SQIVND, per germline (reference sequence). The J segment lost 8 bases and the V segment lost 6 bases, leaving 4 bases of the junction unmatched. CDR3 size: 12 residues. CDR3 DNA: TGTGCCAGTAGAGAAGGGGGCTATGAGCAGTTCTTC. The encoded protein is CASREGGYEQFF. The whole variable domain, remainder taken from reference TRBV19 and TRBJ2-1, is DGGITQSPKYLFRKEGQNVTLSCEQNLNHDAMYWYRQDPGQGLRLIYYSQIVNDFQKGDIAEGYSVSREKKESFPLTVTSAQKNPTAFYLCASREGGYEQFFGPGTRLTVL.

This clone was counted between two and nine times. V gene TRBV6-5 combines with J gene TRBJ1-4, with D perhaps TRBD1 (6 bases). V was pared by 4 bases and J by 8 bases, with 8 bases between. CDR1 and CDR2 from the germline V gene are MNHEY and SVGAGI. This CDR3 has 12 residues. CDR3 sequence: CASSSGDEKLFF. The DNA for the CDR3 is TGTGCCAGCAGTTCAGGGGACGAAAAACTGTTTTTT.

The chain couples TRBV28 to TRBJ1-2; maybe TRBD1 (5 bases). V lost 5 bases and J lost 5, with 12 bases in between. CDR3 length: 13 amino acids. CDR1 is MDHEN and CDR2 is SYDVKM in the germline V gene. CDR3 region: CASSPGTEYGYTF. The CDR3 region has the DNA TGTGCCAGCAGTCCAGGGACTGAGTATGGCTACACCTTC.

V usage is TRBV25-1 and J usage is TRBJ1-3; TRBD1 matches 7 bases. CDR3 length: 14 residues. J gave up 2 bases and V 4 bases, and 2 bases lay outside the gene matches. The germline gives CDR1 MGHDK, CDR2 SYGVNS. The CDR3: CASSGQGAGNTIYF. The CDR3, as DNA: TGTGCCAGCAGTGGGCAGGGGGCTGGAAACACCATATATTTT. The full variable domain, in which reference TRBV25-1 and TRBJ1-3 provide the parts outside the CDR3, is EADIYQTPRYLVIGTGKKITLECSQTMGHDKMYWYQQDPGMELHLIHYSYGVNSTEKGDLSSESTVSRIRTEHFPLTLESARPSHTSQYLCASSGQGAGNTIYFGEGSWLTVV.

This clone was observed a single time. The chain joins TRBV9 to TRBJ2-7, with D possibly being TRBD1 (7 bases). The germline V gene encodes CDR1 SGDLS and CDR2 YYNGEE. This CDR3 comprises 13 residues. Trimming shortened V by 4 bases and J by 1 base, and 9 bases separated the two germline ends. The CDR3 region is CASSPGGSYEQYF. As DNA, the CDR3 is TGTGCCAGCAGCCCAGGGGGGTCCTACGAGCAGTACTTC.

DNA for the CDR3: TGCGCCAGCAGCCCGGCAGGGGTCCCGACCTCTGGAAACACCATATATTTT. It yields the protein CASSPAGVPTSGNTIYF. The chain is built from TRBV5-1 and TRBJ1-3; a possible D gene is TRBD1 (6 bases). This CDR3 has 17 residues. V was trimmed by 4 bases and J by 0 bases, leaving 17 bases between them. Germline assignment: CDR1 SGHRS and CDR2 YFSETQ.

V is TRBV12-5 and J is TRBJ1-1; the D is unclear. The CDR3 extends over 17 amino acids. V lost 2 bases to trimming and J lost 1 base, with 17 bases between them. Germline V gene data show CDR1 as LGHNT and CDR2 as FRNRAP. The CDR3 nucleotides are TGTGCTAGTGGTTTGAGGTTGGGTGCCAGGCGGAACACTGAAGCTTTCTTT. It is translated as CASGLRLGARRNTEAFF.

As DNA, the CDR3 is TGCGCCAGCAGTGGTACCTGGGGAGATACGCAGTATTTT. It codes for CASSGTWGDTQYF. The genes are TRBV10-1 and TRBJ2-3; D not resolved. Germline V gene data show CDR1 as WNHNN and CDR2 as SYGVQD (reference sequence). The CDR3 runs 13 residues. The V and J ends lost 4 bases and 5 bases respectively, with 10 bases between them.